These 19 T cell receptor beta chains came from one sample sequenced in a study of shared clonotypes between healthy human individuals. Generated by immunoSEQ multiplex PCR, the TCRdb table keeps only in-frame clones and is missing some. This sample yields around 1,100,000 clones, of which roughly 77% are seen a single time; 0.89% belongs to the top ten. The specimen sequenced was memory CD4+ T cells from PBMCs. The subset is: CD45RA-negative fraction. The receptors shown here come from a man aged 18 to 30 in good health. Some clones in this sample may be carry-over from other donors' samples.

The chain employs TRBV7-8 and TRBJ2-7, with 10 bases aligning to TRBD2. The CDR3 spans 15 residues. V shed 4 bases and J 3 bases; nucleotides not matched to a gene: 6. Germline V gives CDR1 SGHVS, CDR2 FQNEAQ. The CDR3 bases are TGTGCCAGCAGCTCGCTAAGCGGGAGGGACTACGAGCAGTACTTC. This encodes CASSSLSGRDYEQYF.

The rearrangement uses TRBV6-1 and TRBJ2-7; D may correspond to TRBD1 or TRBD2 (5 bases each). The CDR3 runs 14 residues. Trimming removed 4 bases from V and 3 bases from J, with 13 bases in between. CDR1 is MNHNS, CDR2 SASEGT, per germline. CDR3 in amino acids: CASSAPTRGYEQYF. CDR3 DNA: TGTGCCAGCAGTGCCCCCACTAGGGGCTACGAGCAGTACTTC.

This chain connects TRBV7-2 to TRBJ2-7; no reliable D call. The CDR3 contains 11 residues. CDR1 and CDR2 from the germline V gene are SGHTA and FQGNSA. V lost 2 bases to trimming and J lost 7 bases, with 6 bases between them. DNA for the CDR3: TGTGCCAGCAGCTTAACTTTGGAGCAGTACTTC. Encoded protein: CASSLTLEQYF.

This clone came up a few times. This same CDR3 is encoded by further DNA sequences in the sample. This chain connects TRBV6-5 to TRBJ1-2, with D unresolved. V was pared by 6 bases and J by 4 bases, with 6 bases between. The CDR3 runs to 11 residues. The germline gives CDR1 MNHEY, CDR2 SVGAGI. CDR3 bases: TGTGCCAGCAGCCCAGGCTATGGCTACACCTTC. Protein product: CASSPGYGYTF.

The chain joins TRBV18 to TRBJ2-2; D remains ambiguous. V dropped 1 base and J dropped 1 base, with 7 bases sitting between them. This CDR3 is built from 15 residues. The germline CDR1 and CDR2 sequences are KGHSH and LQKENI. Here the CDR3 reads CASSPQGRNTGELFF. The CDR3 coding sequence is TGTGCCAGCTCACCACAGGGAAGGAACACCGGGGAGCTGTTTTTT.

This clone came up a few times. The chain has TRBV7-2 and TRBJ2-2; TRBD2 is a possible D gene (5 bases). The CDR3 is 14 amino acids. The V gene lost 5 bases and the J gene lost 1 base, with 8 bases spanning the gap. Germline V CDR1 and CDR2: SGHTA, FQGNSA. The CDR3 sequence is CASSPLGNTGELFF. The CDR3 nucleotides read TGTGCCAGCAGCCCACTAGGGAACACCGGGGAGCTGTTTTTT.

The genes are TRBV27 and TRBJ1-2; no reliable D call. Trimming removed 6 bases at V and 7 bases at J, with 24 bases between. Germline V gives CDR1 MNHEY, CDR2 SMNVEV (reference sequence). CDR3 size: 16 residues. CDR3 region: CASRSLGSGDNGGYTF. The DNA of the CDR3 is TGTGCCAGCAGGTCTTTAGGCAGCGGAGACAACGGTGGCTACACCTTC.

The sample holds a few counts of this clone. This rearrangement joins TRBV5-6 to TRBJ1-4; TRBD1 matches 9 bases. The trim removed 2 bases at V and 5 bases at J, leaving 4 bases unmatched. This CDR3 comprises 15 residues. Germline CDR1 and CDR2: SGHDT and YYEEEE. The CDR3 sequence: CASSFLGQGNEKLFF. The CDR3 DNA reads as TGTGCCAGCAGCTTTCTAGGACAGGGGAATGAAAAACTGTTTTTT.

The DNA for the CDR3 is TGCAGTGCTGGGCAGGGAACGGGGGACGAGCAGTACTTC. Its protein is CSAGQGTGDEQYF. The V gene is TRBV29-1, the J gene TRBJ2-7; possibly TRBD2 for D (6 bases). CDR3 length: 13 residues. Germline lookup yields CDR1 SQVTM and CDR2 ANQGSEA.

This rearrangement joins TRBV6-1 to TRBJ2-5; possibly TRBD2 for D (5 bases). V was clipped by 7 bases and J by 0 bases, with 12 bases between them. Looked up from germline, CDR1 is MNHNS and CDR2 is SASEGT. The length of the CDR3 is 14 residues. DNA of the CDR3: TGTGCCAGCACCGACTATACGAACCAAGAGACCCAGTACTTC. Amino acids: CASTDYTNQETQYF.

V gene TRBV15 combines with J gene TRBJ2-7; 10 bases match TRBD1. CDR3 length: 16 residues. Germline V gene lookup returns CDR1 LNHNV and CDR2 YYDKDF (reference sequence). V shed 4 bases, J shed 2 bases, and the junction held 8 bases outside the gene matches. CDR3 amino acids: CATSTGPGQGTYEQYF. The CDR3 DNA reads TGTGCCACCAGCACCGGTCCGGGACAGGGGACCTACGAGCAGTACTTC.

Remarks on this clone: Other DNA sequences in the sample encode the same CDR3. This sequence joins TRBV28 and TRBJ1-5, with TRBD1 matching over 9 bases. Germline assignment: CDR1 MDHEN and CDR2 SYDVKM. The CDR3 loop spans 15 amino acids. J was trimmed by 3 bases and V by 8 bases; bases with no gene match: 8. The CDR3 DNA is TGTGCCAGCTCTCCGGGACAGGGATCCAATCAGCCCCAGCATTTT. Amino acid sequence: CASSPGQGSNQPQHF.

This clone occurred many times. The chain employs TRBV4-3 and TRBJ2-1; 7 bases align to TRBD2. The CDR3 covers 17 residues. Per the germline V gene, CDR1 is LGHNA and CDR2 is YSLEER. J was trimmed by 4 bases and V by 0 bases; bases with no gene match: 9. The CDR3 is CASSQDPRLAGYNEQFF. The CDR3 region has the DNA TGCGCCAGCAGCCAAGATCCGAGACTAGCAGGGTACAATGAGCAGTTCTTC.

A few counts support this clone. The chain couples TRBV2 to TRBJ1-2; D is undetermined. Germline loops: CDR1 SNHLY, CDR2 FYNNEI. The V gene lost 6 bases and the J gene lost 8 bases, with 28 bases spanning the gap. This CDR3 has 17 amino acids. CDR3 coding DNA: TGTGCCAGCAGGATGCGGTGGCGGACTGCGGCAGGAGGGGGCTACACCTTC. It encodes CASRMRWRTAAGGGYTF.

The chain uses TRBV19 and TRBJ2-6; D call uncertain. Germline CDR1 and CDR2: LNHDA and SQIVND (reference sequence). The CDR3 extends over 15 amino acids. The V end was cut by 3 bases, the J end by 0 bases, with 6 bases between. CDR3 sequence: CASSIPNSGANVLTF. The CDR3, as DNA: TGTGCCAGTAGTATCCCGAACTCTGGGGCCAACGTCCTGACTTTC.

This rearrangement joins TRBV2 to TRBJ1-2; D might be TRBD1 (5 bases). The V end lost 6 bases, the J end lost 2 bases, and 10 bases lay between the germline ends. The germline V gene encodes CDR1 SNHLY and CDR2 FYNNEI. There are 13 residues in the CDR3. CDR3 amino acids: CASRVQVNYGYTF. CDR3 DNA sequence: TGTGCCAGCAGGGTACAGGTAAACTATGGCTACACCTTC.

A remark on this clone: This sample includes further DNA sequences coding for the same CDR3. The chain has TRBV4-1 and TRBJ2-5, with D possibly being TRBD1 or TRBD2 (5 bases each). Trimming removed 0 bases from V and 7 bases from J, with 15 bases in between. CDR1 is MGHRA, CDR2 YSYEKL, per germline. CDR3 length equals 15 residues. The CDR3 protein is CASSQDPGARGTQYF. The CDR3 nucleotides are TGCGCCAGCAGCCAAGACCCTGGGGCCCGGGGGACCCAGTACTTC.

This chain connects TRBV27 to TRBJ1-3; maybe TRBD1 (5 bases). The CDR3 contains 16 residues. Germline V gives CDR1 MNHEY, CDR2 SMNVEV (reference sequence). Between the trimmed V and J ends, which lost 0 bases and 2 bases, there was a span of 11 bases. The CDR3 is CASSLSGGGAGNTIYF. The CDR3 region has the DNA TGTGCCAGCAGTTTATCGGGTGGGGGGGCTGGAAACACCATATATTTT.

The V and J genes are TRBV7-3 and TRBJ2-2; 7 bases are shared with TRBD1. This CDR3 contains 16 residues. With V trimmed by 5 bases and J by 3 bases, 9 bases remained unmatched. Germline V gene data show CDR1 as SGHTA and CDR2 as FQGTGA. This chain's CDR3 is CASSPTGARYTGELFF. The CDR3, as DNA: TGTGCCAGCAGCCCAACAGGGGCTAGGTACACCGGGGAGCTGTTTTTT.